This TCR beta chain was found in a study of blood T cells in healthy people across ages (dated by TCRdb to about 2015). About the full investigation: Template switching captured roughly one uniquely barcoded TCR beta cDNA molecule per two T cells in model experiments. The study measured age-related changes in TCR beta repertoire diversity using deep sequencing normalized with unique cDNA molecular identifiers. The donors were split into four age groups: young (average around 16 years), middle-aged (roughly 40), aged (roughly 68) and long-lived (over 75). Donors of different ages were randomly distributed across sequencing lanes to avoid experimental bias. Using the same blood draw, the study looked at two additional independent replicas of 1 million unique cDNA reads for two donors, one aged 18 to 30 and the other aged 80 or older.

The research as a whole found: Because the CMV infection status of the donors was unknown, age-related changes in expanded clonotypes may potentially have been confounded. Bulk unsorted PBMC profiling prevented conclusive comparison of naive and antigen-experienced compartments. Estimates of total diversity based on one million sequenced T cells were regarded as lower bounds and as underestimates. A strong correlation was found between observed TCR beta diversity and the percentage of naive T cells measured by flow cytometry. As age increased, observed TCR beta diversity per million T cells dropped in a roughly linear way, and a significant reduction was already evident by age approximately 40. Compared with the aged group, more naive CD4+ T cells, fewer expanded clones and increased TCR diversity were shown by the long-lived group, suggesting age selection.

Systemically healthy Caucasian individuals from Russia, 35 to 50 in total and aged about 6 to 100 years, were included as donors. Ten milliliters of peripheral blood were drawn from each donor into EDTA-treated Vacutainer tubes. Ficoll-Paque density-gradient centrifugation was used to isolate PBMCs, with at least 7 million obtained per sample. Total RNA was extracted from PBMCs with Trizol reagent, with at least 5 micrograms obtained per sample. For every donor, an aliquot of PBMCs went through flow cytometry to measure the percentages of naive CD45RAhigh/CD27high T cells. CDR1 and CDR2 (SQVTM, ANQGSEA) derive from the germline V gene. Including cysteine and phenylalanine, the CDR3 has 17 amino acids. Here the CDR3 DNA is all that survives: 51 bases in frame from base 1. At the junction V is shortened by 0 bases and J by 4 bases; bases outside the gene matches: 12. Library generation was performed with 5' RACE. The sequencer was an Illumina HiSeq 2500. The second PCR ran for roughly 7 to 11 cycles and used a J-beta primer mix along with a sample-barcoded 5' primer. A unique molecular identifier was introduced onto each TCR beta cDNA molecule by a template-switch 5' adaptor carrying 12 random nucleotides. Each sample yielded at least 3 million CDR3-containing paired-end reads. First-strand cDNA synthesis was performed from all RNA using the Mint cDNA synthesis kit, with priming by a TRBC-specific oligonucleotide. All cDNA was treated with uracil-DNA glycosylase and then went through a first 18-cycle PCR with the universal primers M1SS and BC2_uni_R. The authors' analysis ran thus. Normalization of each sample was performed by random selection of 1 million high-quality reads, each carrying a distinct molecular identifier. Reads sharing molecular identifiers were discarded rather than binned into consensus sequences. MiTCR, run with a Q25 quality threshold and the strictest error-elimination algorithm, handled CDR3 identification, clonotype clustering and error correction. A nonparametric unseen species model using Euler transformation provided a lower-bound estimate of total TCR beta diversity. TCRdb reworked the public reads: Q25 trimming with fastp, MiXCR clone assembly, productive beta chains retained. Every entry covers one CDR3 protein and lists the most common genes and DNA from its rows. TCRdb's processing, not the study's, gives the V and J calls here. The sample table holds around 1,500,000 distinct CDR3 sequences, of which about 28% were seen once. 7.7% of the sample goes to the ten largest clones.

A note on this clonotype: Its antigen is currently not known. No quality values exist for individual bases; no much larger clone is one base distant.

The rearrangement joined TRBV29-1 to TRBJ1-2, and 9 bases in between align with TRBD1. The TCR originated in a woman aged 25 to 39 in good health. Specimen: blood. The bases are TGCAGCGTTGAAGACGAATTGATAAACAGGGGGCCCTATGGCTACACCTTC. This yields the protein CSVEDELINRGPYGYTF.